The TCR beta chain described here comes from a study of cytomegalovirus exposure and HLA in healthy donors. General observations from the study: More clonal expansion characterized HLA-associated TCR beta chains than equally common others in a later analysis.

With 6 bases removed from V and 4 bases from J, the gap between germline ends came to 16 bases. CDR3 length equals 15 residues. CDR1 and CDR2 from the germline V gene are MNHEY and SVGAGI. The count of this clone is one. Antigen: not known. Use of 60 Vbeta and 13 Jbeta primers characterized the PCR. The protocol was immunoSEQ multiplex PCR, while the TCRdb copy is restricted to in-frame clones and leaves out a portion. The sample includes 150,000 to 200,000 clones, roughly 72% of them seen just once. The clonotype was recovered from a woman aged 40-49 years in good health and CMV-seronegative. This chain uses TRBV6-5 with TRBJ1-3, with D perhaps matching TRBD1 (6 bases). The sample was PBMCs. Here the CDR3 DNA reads TGTGCCAGCAGACCCCGAGGACAGCCCGGAAACACCATATATTTT. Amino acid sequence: CASRPRGQPGNTIYF.